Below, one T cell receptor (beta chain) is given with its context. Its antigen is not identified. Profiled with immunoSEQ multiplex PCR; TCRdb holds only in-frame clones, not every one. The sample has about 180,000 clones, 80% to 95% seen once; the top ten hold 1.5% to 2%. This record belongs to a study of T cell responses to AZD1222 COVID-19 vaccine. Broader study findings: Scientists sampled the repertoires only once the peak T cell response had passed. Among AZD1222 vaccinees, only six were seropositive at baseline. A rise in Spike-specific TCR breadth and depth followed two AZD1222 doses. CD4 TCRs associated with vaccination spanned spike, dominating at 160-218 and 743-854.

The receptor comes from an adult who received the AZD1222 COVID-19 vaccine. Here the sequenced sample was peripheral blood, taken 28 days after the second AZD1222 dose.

CDR3 sequence reads: CASSLVGVSGNTIYF. The CDR3, as DNA: TGTGCCAGCAGCTTAGTCGGCGTCTCTGGAAACACCATATATTTT. The chain uses TRBV7-9 and TRBJ1-3; no firm D call. V was clipped by 1 base and J by 0 bases, with 7 bases between them. This CDR3 is 15 amino acids long. Germline CDR1 and CDR2: SEHNR and FQNEAQ (reference sequence).